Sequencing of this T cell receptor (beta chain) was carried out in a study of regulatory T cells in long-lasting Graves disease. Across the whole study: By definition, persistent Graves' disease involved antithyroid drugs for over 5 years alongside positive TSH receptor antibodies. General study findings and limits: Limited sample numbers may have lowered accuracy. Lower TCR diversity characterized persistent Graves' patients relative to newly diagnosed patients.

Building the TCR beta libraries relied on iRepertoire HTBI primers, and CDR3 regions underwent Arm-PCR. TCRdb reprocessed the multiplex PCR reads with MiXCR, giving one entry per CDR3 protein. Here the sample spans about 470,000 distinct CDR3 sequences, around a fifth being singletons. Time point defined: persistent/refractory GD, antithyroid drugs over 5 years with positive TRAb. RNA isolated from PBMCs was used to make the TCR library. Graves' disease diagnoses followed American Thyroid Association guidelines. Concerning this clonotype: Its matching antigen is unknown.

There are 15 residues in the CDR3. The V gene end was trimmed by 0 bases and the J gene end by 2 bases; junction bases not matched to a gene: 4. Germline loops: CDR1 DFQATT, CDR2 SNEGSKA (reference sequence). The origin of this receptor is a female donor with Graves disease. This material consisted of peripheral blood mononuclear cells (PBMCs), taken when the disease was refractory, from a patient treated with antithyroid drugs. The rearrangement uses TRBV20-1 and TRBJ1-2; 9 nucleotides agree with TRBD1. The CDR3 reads CSARDRTGANYGYTF. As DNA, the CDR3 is TGCAGTGCTAGAGATAGGACAGGGGCCAACTATGGCTACACCTTC.